The 17 T cell receptor beta chains reported below all come from one sample, sequenced in a study of CD8 T cells in ankylosing spondylitis. Their antigen targets remain unknown. TCRdb redid the calling of the 5' RACE reads with MiXCR, one entry per CDR3 protein. The table records some 840,000 distinct CDR3 sequences, around 11% of them present only once. Whole-study findings and limits: It appeared that ankylosing spondylitis blood was characterized by a TCR beta motif of about eight highly homologous variants.

Sequenced input: blood, either unsorted or a sorted T cell fraction (not recorded which). These receptors came from a male donor with ankylosing spondylitis.

This clonotype turned up a few times. The chain combines TRBV18 with TRBJ1-5, with D perhaps matching TRBD1 (6 bases). Trimming pared 2 bases from V and 9 bases from J, leaving 14 bases between. The CDR3 is made up of 14 amino acids. Germline-derived CDR1 and CDR2 are KGHSH and LQKENI. This CDR3 is CASSPAGEVGPQHF. CDR3 DNA sequence: TGTGCCAGCTCACCAGCAGGGGAAGTAGGGCCCCAGCATTTT.

The genes are TRBV6-2 or TRBV6-3 and TRBJ1-5; D call uncertain. V lost 0 bases and J 5 bases, leaving 8 bases between the germline ends. This CDR3 has 14 residues. Germline V CDR1 and CDR2: MNHEY, SVGEGT. CDR3 in amino acids: CASSYSALDQPQHF. Written as DNA, the CDR3 is TGTGCCAGCAGTTACTCGGCATTGGATCAGCCCCAGCATTTT.

This sequence joins TRBV7-2 and TRBJ2-1; D unresolved. This CDR3 is 13 amino acids long. The V end was cut by 7 bases, the J end by 3 bases, with 10 bases between. CDR1 SGHTA and CDR2 FQGNSA come from the germline V gene. The CDR3 DNA reads TGTGCCAGCACCCCCCTACACTACAATGAGCAGTTCTTC. Amino acids: CASTPLHYNEQFF.

The J gene is TRBJ1-5, the V gene TRBV10-2, with 9 bases matching TRBD1. The ends lost 6 bases at V and 9 bases at J; junction bases unmatched: 9. Germline CDR1 WSHSY, CDR2 SAAADI. This CDR3 is built from 14 residues. CDR3 loop: CASSAGTGNRPQHF. CDR3 DNA: TGCGCCAGCAGCGCCGGGACAGGGAACCGGCCCCAGCATTTT.

CDR3 protein: CASSISWSTNEKLFF. For the CDR3, the DNA is TGTGCCAGCAGTATTTCGTGGTCGACTAATGAAAAACTGTTTTTT. The J gene is TRBJ1-4, the V gene TRBV4-2; unclear D gene. V lost 6 bases and J lost 2, with 13 bases in between. CDR3 length equals 15 residues. CDR1 and CDR2 from the germline V gene are LGHNA and YNFKEQ.

This clonotype was seen at least ten times. This chain links TRBV10-3 with TRBJ1-6, with D unresolved. This CDR3 has 14 residues. CDR1 ENHRY and CDR2 SYGVKD come from the germline V gene. Trimming took 4 bases from V and 6 from J, leaving 10 bases between them. The CDR3 DNA is TGTGCCATCAGTGGAAGAATGAGTAATTCACCCCTCCACTTT. Protein sequence: CAISGRMSNSPLHF.

The rearrangement uses TRBV20-1 and TRBJ2-2; TRBD1 matches at 8 bases. The CDR3 spans 15 residues. Germline V gene data show CDR1 as DFQATT and CDR2 as SNEGSKA (reference sequence). V lost 3 bases and J lost 3; bases outside the gene matches: 6. CDR3 protein: CSASYRTGYTGELFF. The CDR3 DNA is TGCAGTGCTAGTTATCGGACAGGGTACACCGGGGAGCTGTTTTTT.

This clonotype was seen only a few times. This chain connects TRBV7-9 to TRBJ2-1; TRBD2 aligns across 12 bases. Trimming cost V 3 bases and J 4 bases; bases outside gene matches: 4. Germline values: CDR1 SEHNR, CDR2 FQNEAQ (reference sequence). The CDR3 has 16 residues. The CDR3 region is CASSFGLAGIYNEQFF. The CDR3 DNA sequence: TGTGCCAGCAGCTTCGGACTAGCGGGAATTTACAATGAGCAGTTCTTC.

The chain is built from TRBV10-3 and TRBJ1-2; 7 bases agree with TRBD1. Germline V gene sequence: CDR1 ENHRY, CDR2 SYGVKD. After removal of 4 bases from V and 7 bases from J, the junction contained 6 bases not matched to a gene. The CDR3 length is 13 residues. As DNA, the CDR3 is TGTGCCATCAGTGCCTCAGGGGGATCTGGCTACACCTTC. Translation gives CAISASGGSGYTF.

This clonotype has only a few counts. The chain recombines TRBV4-3 with TRBJ1-1; D remains ambiguous. Trimming took off 1 base at V and 3 bases at J, with 24 bases between the two ends. Germline values: CDR1 LGHNA, CDR2 YSLEER. The length of the CDR3 is 19 residues. CDR3 in DNA: TGCGCCAGCAGCCAAGGGCGGGCTTCGGGGAACCCCGCCGACACTGAAGCTTTCTTT. It specifies CASSQGRASGNPADTEAFF.

This rearrangement joins TRBV20-1 to TRBJ2-5, with 12 bases lining up with TRBD1. V shed 5 bases, J shed 5 bases, and the junction held 9 bases outside the gene matches. There are 15 residues in the CDR3. From germline, CDR1 is DFQATT and CDR2 SNEGSKA (reference sequence). CDR3 DNA sequence: TGCAGTGCTCCCAAGGGACAGGGGGCTCGGGAGACCCAGTACTTC. Encoded protein: CSAPKGQGARETQYF.

This clonotype was counted between two and nine times. This chain joins TRBV5-6 and TRBJ2-1; D is possibly TRBD1 or TRBD2 (5 bases each). Looked up from germline, CDR1 is SGHDT and CDR2 is YYEEEE. The V and J ends lost 0 bases and 0 bases respectively, with 13 bases between them. This CDR3 contains 17 residues. The CDR3 spells CASSLVGTVSSYNEQFF. The CDR3 region has the DNA TGTGCCAGCAGCTTGGTTGGGACCGTAAGCTCCTACAATGAGCAGTTCTTC. Based on the CDR3 plus reference TRBV5-6 and TRBJ2-1, the full variable domain is DAGVTQSPTHLIKTRGQQVTLRCSPKSGHDTVSWYQQALGQGPQFIFQYYEEEERQRGNFPDRFSGHQFPNYSSELNVNALLLGDSALYLCASSLVGTVSSYNEQFFGPGTRLTVL.

A few counts support this clonotype. The CDR3 protein is CASSFGTALSYGYTF. The CDR3 DNA sequence: TGCGCCAGCAGCTTCGGGACAGCTCTAAGCTATGGCTACACCTTC. The J gene is TRBJ1-2, the V gene TRBV5-1; 7 bases fit TRBD1. Trimming removed 2 bases from V and 4 bases from J; junction bases left unmatched: 8. The CDR3 has 15 residues. The germline gives CDR1 SGHRS, CDR2 YFSETQ.

This clonotype was seen ten or more times. Here the CDR3 DNA reads TGCAGTGCTAGGGGGGGGGCCCGAATGAACACTGAAGCTTTCTTT. It yields the protein CSARGGARMNTEAFF. The rearrangement joins TRBV20-1 to TRBJ1-1; perhaps TRBD1 as D (6 bases). This CDR3 region has 15 residues. Deletions cut 3 bases from V and 0 bases from J, with 14 bases between. CDR1 is DFQATT, CDR2 SNEGSKA, per germline (reference sequence).

This clonotype was seen a few times. The genes are TRBV10-3 and TRBJ1-5, with unresolved D. CDR1 is ENHRY and CDR2 is SYGVKD in the germline V gene. The V end lost 3 bases, the J end lost 2 bases, and 11 bases lay between the germline ends. The CDR3 runs to 15 residues. The CDR3 sequence: CAISERGKGNQPQHF. For the CDR3, the DNA is TGTGCCATCAGTGAAAGAGGGAAGGGCAATCAGCCCCAGCATTTT.

Only a few counts were recorded for this clonotype. The J gene is TRBJ2-7, the V gene TRBV5-1; a weak D match, TRBD2 (6 bases). The V gene's germline CDR1 is SGHRS and CDR2 YFSETQ. V was shortened by 0 bases and J by 6 bases, with 10 bases between the two germline ends. The CDR3 runs 13 residues. This CDR3 reads CASSLVSGGEQYF. CDR3 DNA: TGCGCCAGCAGCTTGGTGTCCGGGGGCGAGCAGTACTTC.

This clonotype was observed at least ten times. The V call is TRBV7-2, the J call TRBJ1-6, with D perhaps TRBD1 (5 bases). Between the trimmed V and J ends, which lost 1 base and 11 bases, there was a span of 12 bases. CDR3 size: 14 residues. Germline assignment: CDR1 SGHTA and CDR2 FQGNSA. The CDR3 sequence is CASSLGQPRPPLHF. The CDR3 DNA follows: TGTGCCAGCAGCTTAGGACAGCCGCGGCCACCCCTCCACTTT.